Listed below are T cell receptor beta chains from one sample, sequenced in a study of beta chain features in type 1 diabetes. Clones were read by immunoSEQ multiplex PCR, and TCRdb kept only the in-frame ones, dropping some. The data hold some 150,000 clones, with about 10% observed a single time. Sample: naive CD4+ T cells from blood. These TCRs come from a man in his late teens or twenties in good health. Both conserved end residues are trimmed from each CDR3. Part of the rows lack a size; the others show once, few, many or a class for expanded clones.

CDR3 protein: ASSIPGLAYTGELF
clone size: .
V gene: TRBV19
J gene: TRBJ2-2

CDR3 protein: ASSTGLAYAF
clone size: many
V gene: TRBV7-9
J gene: TRBJ2-1

CDR3 protein: ASSQEYHPGGLVDEQF
clone size: few
V gene: TRBV4-3
J gene: TRBJ2-1

CDR3 protein: ASSIGLAGGETQY
clone size: few
V gene: TRBV19
J gene: TRBJ2-5

CDR3 protein: ASSIEWSGLAKNIQY
clone size: .
V gene: TRBV5-1
J gene: TRBJ2-4

CDR3 protein: ASSRIRGSEAF
clone size: many
V gene: TRBV13
J gene: TRBJ1-1

CDR3 protein: ASNQGGVYNEQF
clone size: few
V gene: TRBV2
J gene: TRBJ2-1

CDR3 protein: ASTIDRGYGYT
clone size: .
V gene: TRBV19
J gene: TRBJ1-2

CDR3 protein: ASSVRRQALEQY
clone size: few
V gene: TRBV6-5
J gene: TRBJ2-7

CDR3 protein: ASSFPSSGANVLT
clone size: .
V gene: TRBV7-2
J gene: TRBJ2-6

CDR3 protein: ASSSSGGYQETQY
clone size: few
V gene: TRBV7-2
J gene: TRBJ2-5

CDR3 protein: ASSTGTPTYEQY
clone size: few
V gene: TRBV5-4
J gene: TRBJ2-7

CDR3 protein: ASEVEHRQLANYGYT
clone size: .
V gene: TRBV19
J gene: TRBJ1-2

CDR3 protein: AWSVQETGGRYT
clone size: .
V gene: TRBV30
J gene: TRBJ1-2

CDR3 protein: AWRTAWGTEAF
clone size: .
V gene: TRBV30
J gene: TRBJ1-1

CDR3 protein: ASSTRRVEETQY
clone size: .
V gene: TRBV5-1
J gene: TRBJ2-5

CDR3 protein: ASTYRAGGPHEQF
clone size: .
V gene: TRBV6-6
J gene: TRBJ2-1

CDR3 protein: ASSYGLGTTATEAF
clone size: .
V gene: TRBV6-5
J gene: TRBJ1-1

CDR3 protein: ASSPGSSGGFYEQY
clone size: few
V gene: TRBV27
J gene: TRBJ2-7